This passage covers 24 T cell receptor beta chains from one sample sequenced in a study of T cells in Graves' hyperthyroidism and ophthalmopathy. Amplification of TCR beta CDR3 regions used RNA as the template. The TCR CDR3 first-round RT-PCR relied on the HTBI primer set. TCRdb fed the multiplex PCR reads into MiXCR, producing one record per CDR3 protein. The sample lists a few hundred thousand distinct CDR3 sequences; approximately 14% were seen once. The specimen was blood. The receptors here all came from a woman under 40 with Graves' hyperthyroidism that later progressed to Graves' ophthalmopathy.

The rearrangement links TRBV20-1 to TRBJ2-3, with 8 bases that match TRBD2. CDR3 size: 17 residues. Trimming cost V 2 bases and J 2 bases; bases outside gene matches: 12. Germline CDR1 reads DFQATT; CDR2 reads SNEGSKA (reference sequence). The CDR3 region has the DNA TGCAGTGCTAGACCCCCCCTGGGTAGCGGGGCCACAGATACGCAGTATTTT. It is translated as CSARPPLGSGATDTQYF.

V is TRBV5-1 and J is TRBJ2-7; D is possibly TRBD2 (5 bases). Germline CDR1 and CDR2: SGHRS and YFSETQ. This CDR3 has 13 amino acids. Trimming cost V 3 bases and J 5 bases, with 12 bases left between them. CDR3 bases: TGCGCCAGCAGCTGGAGGCCGCAAGACGAGCAGTACTTC. It translates to CASSWRPQDEQYF.

This clonotype came up many times. The CDR3 sequence: CASSSRTYEQFF. The CDR3 DNA sequence: TGTGCCAGCAGTTCACGGACGTATGAGCAGTTCTTC. This chain links TRBV27 with TRBJ2-1; D remains ambiguous. This CDR3 is built from 12 residues. V shed 4 bases and J shed 8 bases, with 9 bases lying between them. The germline gives CDR1 MNHEY, CDR2 SMNVEV (reference sequence).

This clonotype was counted ten times or more. The CDR3 reads CASSPRLGTQYF. In DNA, the CDR3 is TGTGCCAGCAGCCCAAGACTGGGGACCCAGTACTTC. V usage is TRBV27 and J usage is TRBJ2-5; no definite D call. The germline V gene has CDR1 MNHEY and CDR2 SMNVEV (reference sequence). The length of the CDR3 is 12 residues. Trimming took off 6 bases at V and 7 bases at J, with 12 bases between the two ends.

This clonotype was detected many times. The chain has TRBV2 and TRBJ2-7, with TRBD2 as a possible D gene (6 bases). The CDR3 runs to 12 residues. Germline CDR1 reads SNHLY; CDR2 reads FYNNEI. Trimming pared 7 bases from V and 5 bases from J, leaving 12 bases between. CDR3 protein: CASTRREDEQYF. The DNA of the CDR3 is TGTGCCAGCACGAGGCGGGAAGACGAGCAGTACTTC.

Note on this clonotype: This may be a read error: a much more frequent sequence differs by one nucleotide. This chain connects TRBV6-1 to TRBJ2-7; no reliable D call. V was trimmed by 6 bases and J by 0 bases, leaving 15 bases between them. Germline-derived CDR1 and CDR2 are MNHNS and SASEGT. This CDR3 has 15 amino acids. The DNA for the CDR3 is TGTGCCAGCAGGGGCGAGATGGTAATCTCCTACGAGCAGTACTTC. Its translation: CASRGEMVISYEQYF.

V usage is TRBV4-1 and J usage is TRBJ2-7, with D perhaps being TRBD1 or TRBD2 (5 bases each). Trimming left V 4 bases short and J 5 bases short, with 18 bases between. Germline V gives CDR1 MGHRA, CDR2 YSYEKL. The CDR3 totals 15 residues. The CDR3 DNA reads TGCGCCAGCAGCCTGCAGATGGGGGAAAAGGACGAGCAGTACTTC. It translates to CASSLQMGEKDEQYF.

This clonotype was seen only a few times. The V call is TRBV5-1, the J call TRBJ2-7; TRBD2 aligns across 8 bases. V shed 1 base, J shed 5 bases, and the junction held 5 bases outside the gene matches. CDR3 length: 14 residues. CDR1 and CDR2 from the germline V gene are SGHRS and YFSETQ. The CDR3 region is CASSLQAGVNEQYF. CDR3 nucleotide sequence: TGCGCCAGCAGCTTGCAAGCGGGAGTAAACGAGCAGTACTTC.

CDR3 bases: TGCGCCAGCAGCTTGGTCCCGCGGGTGAACTACGAGCAGTACTTC. It codes for CASSLVPRVNYEQYF. The chain employs TRBV5-1 and TRBJ2-7; D perhaps matches TRBD2 (5 bases). This CDR3 region has 15 residues. Trimming shortened V by 0 bases and J by 3 bases, and 13 bases separated the two germline ends. Germline lookup yields CDR1 SGHRS and CDR2 YFSETQ.

At least ten counts were recorded for this clonotype. The rearrangement joins TRBV29-1 to TRBJ2-7; possibly TRBD2 for D (6 bases). CDR3 size: 15 residues. Germline assignment: CDR1 SQVTM and CDR2 ANQGSEA. V lost 0 bases, J lost 6 bases, and 18 bases lay in between. CDR3 sequence: CSVEDRAGEEGEQYF. CDR3 sequence (DNA): TGCAGCGTTGAAGATCGTGCCGGGGAGGAGGGCGAGCAGTACTTC.

This clonotype was picked up many times. The chain has TRBV7-9 and TRBJ2-1; D unclear. Trimming removed 2 bases from V and 5 bases from J, with 7 bases in between. Germline V CDR1 and CDR2: SEHNR, FQNEAQ (reference sequence). The CDR3 loop spans 13 amino acids. CDR3 residues: CASSLIGNNEQFF. The CDR3, as DNA: TGTGCCAGCAGCTTAATCGGAAACAATGAGCAGTTCTTC. Using reference TRBV7-9 and TRBJ2-1 for the parts outside the CDR3, the full variable domain is DTGVSQNPRHKITKRGQNVTFRCDPISEHNRLYWYRQTLGQGPEFLTYFQNEAQLEKSRLLSDRFSAERPKGSFSTLEIQRTEQGDSAMYLCASSLIGNNEQFFGPGTRLTVL.

Only a few counts were recorded for this clonotype. J is TRBJ2-7 and V is TRBV28, with D unclear. This CDR3 is 9 amino acids long. CDR1 is MDHEN and CDR2 is SYDVKM in the germline V gene. The CDR3 DNA follows: TGTTCCAACGCCTACGAGCAGTACTTC. Its protein product is CSNAYEQYF.

This clonotype was seen at least ten times. The chain carries TRBV6-2 or TRBV6-3 and TRBJ2-4, with D possibly matching TRBD1 (6 bases). The CDR3 has 12 residues. Germline V gene lookup returns CDR1 MNHEY and CDR2 SVGEGT. V dropped 6 bases and J dropped 8 bases, with 11 bases sitting between them. The DNA of the CDR3 is TGTGCCAGCAGACCCAGGGGTGACATTCAGTACTTC. Amino acids: CASRPRGDIQYF.

Regarding this clonotype: One junction end does not reproduce the germline sequence, and a read error may be involved. The chain recombines TRBV28 with TRBJ2-1; 8 positions match TRBD1. Germline CDR1 is MDHEN and CDR2 is SYDVKM. This CDR3 is built from 14 residues. This chain's CDR3 is CASSFRDRYNEQCF. The CDR3 nucleotides are TGTGCGAGCAGCTTTCGGGACAGGTACAATGAGCAGTGCTTC. Together with reference TRBV28 and TRBJ2-1, the CDR3 gives the full variable domain: DVKVTQSSRYLVKRTGEKVFLECVQDMDHENMFWYRQDPGLGLRLIYFSYDVKMKEKGDIPEGYSVSREKKERFSLILESASTNQTSMYLCASSFRDRYNEQCFGPGTRLTVL.

This clonotype showed up just a few times. The rearrangement links TRBV30 to TRBJ1-5, with a weak D call TRBD1 (5 bases). The ends were cut back, 2 bases at V and 6 bases at J, with 5 bases in the middle. Germline values: CDR1 GTSNPN, CDR2 SVGIG (reference sequence). CDR3 size: 11 residues. CDR3 amino acids: CAWSQGQPQHF. The CDR3 region has the DNA TGTGCCTGGAGTCAGGGTCAGCCCCAGCATTTT.

This clonotype was detected only a few times. Given a much more abundant clone one base away, this may be a read error. The chain has TRBV27 and TRBJ1-4; the D is unclear. This CDR3 is 14 amino acids long. Germline CDR1 is MNHEY and CDR2 is SMNVEV (reference sequence). V was cut by 3 bases and J by 0 bases, with 5 bases left in between. The CDR3 DNA is TGTGCCAGCAGTTTCGGGACAACTAATGAAAAACTGTTTTTT. Translation gives CASSFGTTNEKLFF. Together with reference TRBV27 and TRBJ1-4, the CDR3 gives the full variable domain: EAQVTQNPRYLITVTGKKLTVTCSQNMNHEYMSWYRQDPGLGLRQIYYSMNVEVTDKGDVPEGYKVSRKEKRNFPLILESPSPNQTSLYFCASSFGTTNEKLFFGSGTQLSVL.

This clonotype was seen only a few times. Possible read error: a much larger clone is one base away. The chain has TRBV3-1 and TRBJ1-6; no clear D gene. Germline CDR1 LGHDT, CDR2 YNNKEL (reference sequence). The CDR3 has 14 residues. The V and J ends lost 5 bases and 8 bases respectively, with 13 bases between them. This chain's CDR3 is CASSSHDGDSPLHF. The CDR3 nucleotides read TGTGCCAGCAGCTCACATGATGGCGATTCACCCCTCCACTTT.

This clonotype was recorded at least ten times. This chain connects TRBV28 to TRBJ2-4; tentatively, D is TRBD2 (6 bases). Trimming pared 5 bases from V and 3 bases from J, leaving 20 bases between. The CDR3 runs to 17 residues. The V gene's germline CDR1 is MDHEN and CDR2 SYDVKM. The CDR3 reads CASSPTTGGTGKNIQYF. The CDR3 coding sequence is TGTGCCAGCAGTCCCACAACCGGCGGGACGGGCAAAAACATTCAGTACTTC. The whole variable domain, filled in from reference TRBV28 and TRBJ2-4, reads DVKVTQSSRYLVKRTGEKVFLECVQDMDHENMFWYRQDPGLGLRLIYFSYDVKMKEKGDIPEGYSVSREKKERFSLILESASTNQTSMYLCASSPTTGGTGKNIQYFGAGTRLSVL.

This clonotype was observed many times. The V call is TRBV10-3, the J call TRBJ2-2; tentatively, D is TRBD1 (5 bases). This CDR3 comprises 16 residues. Germline CDR1 is ENHRY and CDR2 is SYGVKD. Trimming stripped 6 bases from V and 3 bases from J, with 17 bases between. The CDR3 nucleotides are TGTGCCATCAGGGATGCTGGGGCGTTCCACACCGGGGAGCTGTTTTTT. It codes for CAIRDAGAFHTGELFF.

This clonotype was observed at least ten times. The genes are TRBV5-1 and TRBJ1-1, with D possibly TRBD1 on 6 matching bases. V gave up 7 bases and J gave up 7 bases, with 17 bases separating them. The CDR3 spans 13 residues. Germline values: CDR1 SGHRS, CDR2 YFSETQ. The CDR3 loop is CASRRGTVDEAFF. CDR3 coding DNA: TGCGCCAGCCGGAGGGGGACGGTAGATGAAGCTTTCTTT.

This clonotype has ten or more counts. The chain has TRBV12-3 or TRBV12-4 and TRBJ1-5, with a possible D match to TRBD1 (6 bases). This CDR3 has 13 residues. V lost 7 bases and J 3 bases, leaving 10 bases between the germline ends. CDR3 sequence reads: CASIGDNNQPQHF. CDR3 nucleotide sequence: TGTGCCAGCATTGGGGACAACAATCAGCCCCAGCATTTT.

A few counts support this clonotype. The chain is built from TRBV7-6 and TRBJ2-5; 8 bases match TRBD2. The V gene end was trimmed by 1 base and the J gene end by 2 bases; junction bases not matched to a gene: 15. The CDR3 sequence is 19 residues long. The germline V gene has CDR1 SGHVS and CDR2 FNYEAQ. CDR3 coding DNA: TGTGCCAGCAGCTTAGATTCCCCGAGGAAAGGGACTAGACAAGAGACCCAGTACTTC. Translating it yields CASSLDSPRKGTRQETQYF.

This clonotype has a count of ten or more. The V call is TRBV19, the J call TRBJ2-1, with D perhaps TRBD1 (5 bases). Germline CDR1 and CDR2: LNHDA and SQIVND (reference sequence). The CDR3 is made up of 14 amino acids. Trimming left V 4 bases short and J 5 bases short, with 12 bases between. Written as DNA, the CDR3 is TGTGCCAGTAGTAGAAGTCAGGGAAACAATGAGCAGTTCTTC. Translated, it gives CASSRSQGNNEQFF.

This clonotype was seen many times. The CDR3 here is CASTLQGQETYEQYF. Here the CDR3 DNA reads TGTGCCAGCACTCTCCAGGGACAGGAGACCTACGAGCAGTACTTC. The chain is built from TRBV2 and TRBJ2-7; 8 positions agree with TRBD1. The CDR3 covers 15 residues. The germline CDR1 and CDR2 sequences are SNHLY and FYNNEI. V shed 7 bases and J 2 bases; nucleotides not matched to a gene: 10.